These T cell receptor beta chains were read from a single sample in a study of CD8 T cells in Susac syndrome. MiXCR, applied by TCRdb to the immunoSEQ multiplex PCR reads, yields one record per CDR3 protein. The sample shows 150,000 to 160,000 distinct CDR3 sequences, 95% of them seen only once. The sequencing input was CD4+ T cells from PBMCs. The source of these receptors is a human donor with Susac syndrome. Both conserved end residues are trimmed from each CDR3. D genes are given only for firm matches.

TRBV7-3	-	ASSLGSGSSYEQY
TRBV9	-	ASSVTSGANVLT
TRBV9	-	ASSVDGHSTDTQY
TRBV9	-	ASSVEAGTDTQY
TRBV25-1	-	ASSDWGQNTEAF
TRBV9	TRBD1	ASSLGTGGARTEAF
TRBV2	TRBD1	ASSDQDREDEQY
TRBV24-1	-	ATSDPTFTDTQY
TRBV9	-	ASSEASRRTDTQY
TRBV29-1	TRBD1	SVVGQGPYEQY
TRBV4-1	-	ASSSTGQPNTGELF
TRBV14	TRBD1	ASSRTGGWYGYT
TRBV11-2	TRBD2	ASSGGVGETQY
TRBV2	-	ASNGQGNQPQH
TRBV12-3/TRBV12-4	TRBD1	ASSPGQGVYQPQH
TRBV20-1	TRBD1	SVGGQKYQPQH
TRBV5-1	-	ASRRGGLTKETQY
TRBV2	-	ASSAEGIHTDTQY
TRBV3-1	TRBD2	ASSPDLAGSTDTQY
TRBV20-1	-	SVPAVYNEQF
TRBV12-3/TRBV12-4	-	ASSLNRPSDEQF
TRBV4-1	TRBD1	ASSSRQGDTEAF
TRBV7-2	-	ASSLTRGEGNQPQH
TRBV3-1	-	ASSRYGTNTGELF
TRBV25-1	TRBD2	ASSASLAGLENIQY
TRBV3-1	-	ASSQDLAEYEQY
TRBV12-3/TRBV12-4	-	ASSSPPAGIYEQY
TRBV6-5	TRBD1	ASSYRGQDSYEQY
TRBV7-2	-	ASTRRGGGDWEQF
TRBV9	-	ASTTGLPGRTDTQY
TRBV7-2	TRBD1	ASSSGQSNSPLH
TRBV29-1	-	SVERGNNGYT
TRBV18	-	ASSPVQGTGEQY
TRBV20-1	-	SASNSNDGYT
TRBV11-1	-	ASSSRIGGGTGELF
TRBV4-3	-	ASSQEGRNEKLF
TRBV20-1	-	SAPGTFQETQY
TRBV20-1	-	SATRDARSNQPQH
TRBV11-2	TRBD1	ASSFDRASYNEQF
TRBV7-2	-	ASSLDPNDLGYGYT
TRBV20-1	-	SASDQNQPQH
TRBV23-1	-	ASSHPGGPGTNSPLH